A selection of T cell receptor beta chains follows, all from one sample in a study of T cells in Graves' hyperthyroidism and ophthalmopathy. One entry per CDR3 protein results from TCRdb running MiXCR on the multiplex PCR reads. The table has around 580,000 distinct CDR3 sequences, roughly 50% seen once. The sequencing input was peripheral blood or thyroid tissue (not recorded which). The receptor source for this set is a woman younger than 35 with Graves' hyperthyroidism. Both conserved end residues are part of each CDR3. Each record gives: CDR3 protein, CDR3 DNA, V gene, J gene, clone size, D gene. D genes are given only for firm matches. Only some rows state a clone size, as once, few, many or a class for expanded clones.

CDR3: CASSAGTSGRDGATQYF
DNA: TGTGCCAGCAGCGCCGGGACTAGCGGGAGGGACGGTGCGACCCAGTACTTC
V: TRBV4-2
J: TRBJ2-5
size: -
D: TRBD2

CDR3: CASSEARNYETQYF
DNA: TGTGCCAGCAGTGAAGCTAGAAATTATGAGACCCAGTACTTC
V: TRBV2
J: TRBJ2-5
size: many
D: -

CDR3: CASSIISETHYGYTF
DNA: TGTGCCAGTAGTATAATAAGTGAGACACATTACGGCTACACCTTC
V: TRBV19
J: TRBJ1-2
size: -
D: -

CDR3: CSTWGEGQYQETQYF
DNA: TGCAGTACCTGGGGGGAGGGCCAGTACCAAGAGACCCAGTACTTC
V: TRBV20-1
J: TRBJ2-5
size: many
D: TRBD2

CDR3: CASSRGTGAYEQYF
DNA: TGTGCCAGCAGTCGAGGGACAGGGGCCTACGAGCAGTACTTC
V: TRBV6-1
J: TRBJ2-7
size: many
D: TRBD1

CDR3: CASSQGLAGVTQYF
DNA: TGTGCCAGCAGCCAAGGCCTAGCGGGAGTCACGCAGTATTTT
V: TRBV3-1
J: TRBJ2-3
size: -
D: TRBD2

CDR3: CASTSGRGYEHTEAFF
DNA: TGTGCCAGCACCTCGGGCAGGGGGTATGAGCACACTGAAGCTTTCTTT
V: TRBV7-2
J: TRBJ1-1
size: many
D: TRBD1

CDR3: CASRDRNTEAFF
DNA: TGCGCCAGCAGGGATCGGAACACTGAAGCTTTCTTT
V: TRBV4-3
J: TRBJ1-1
size: many
D: -

CDR3: CASSLEGALQTEAFF
DNA: TGTGCCAGCAGCTTAGAGGGGGCGCTTCAAACTGAAGCTTTCTTT
V: TRBV7-9
J: TRBJ1-1
size: many
D: TRBD1

CDR3: CASRGYGADTEAFF
DNA: TGTGCCAGCAGGGGTTACGGGGCTGACACTGAAGCTTTCTTT
V: TRBV7-9
J: TRBJ1-1
size: many
D: -

CDR3: CASSPTSGAYYEQYF
DNA: TGTGCCAGCAGTCCGACTAGCGGAGCATACTACGAGCAGTACTTC
V: TRBV27
J: TRBJ2-7
size: many
D: TRBD2

CDR3: CASSLAAFGISNQPQHF
DNA: TGTGCCAGCAGCTTAGCGGCCTTCGGGATTAGCAATCAGCCCCAGCATTTT
V: TRBV7-8
J: TRBJ1-5
size: many
D: -

CDR3: CASSDRDSSYEQYF
DNA: TGCGCCAGCAGCGATCGGGACAGCTCCTACGAGCAGTACTTC
V: TRBV5-1
J: TRBJ2-7
size: many
D: TRBD1

CDR3: CASSLPGQGRLKPQHF
DNA: TGTGCCAGCAGTCTACCGGGACAGGGGCGGCTGAAGCCCCAGCATTTT
V: TRBV6-2/TRBV6-3
J: TRBJ1-5
size: many
D: TRBD1

CDR3: CASSPEGESYTF
DNA: TGTGCCAGCAGCCCAGAGGGGGAAAGCTACACCTTC
V: TRBV6-6
J: TRBJ1-2
size: -
D: -

CDR3: CASSLGGQFNEKLFF
DNA: TGTGCCAGCAGCTTGGGAGGGCAGTTTAATGAAAAACTGTTTTTT
V: TRBV5-6
J: TRBJ1-4
size: many
D: -

CDR3: CASSATGTSGKETQYF
DNA: TGTGCCAGCAGCGCAACCGGGACTAGCGGGAAAGAGACCCAGTACTTC
V: TRBV7-2
J: TRBJ2-5
size: -
D: TRBD2

CDR3: CASSLPRDQETQYF
DNA: TGTGCCAGCAGTTTGCCCCGGGACCAAGAGACCCAGTACTTC
V: TRBV2
J: TRBJ2-5
size: -
D: -

CDR3: CSVPGTYTDTQYF
DNA: TGCAGCGTACCCGGGACCTACACAGATACGCAGTATTTT
V: TRBV29-1
J: TRBJ2-3
size: few
D: -

CDR3: CASSPPDRGNTGELFF
DNA: TGTGCCAGCAGCCCTCCGGACAGGGGGAACACCGGGGAGCTGTTTTTT
V: TRBV7-9
J: TRBJ2-2
size: few
D: TRBD1

CDR3: CASSEGESYNEQYF
DNA: TGTGCCAGCAGTGAAGGAGAGTCCTACAATGAGCAGTACTTC
V: TRBV6-4
J: TRBJ2-7
size: -
D: -

CDR3: CASRLAGLETQHF
DNA: TGTGCCAGCAGACTAGCGGGATTGGAGACCCAGCATTTT
V: TRBV7-2
J: TRBJ1-5
size: -
D: -

CDR3: CASSPRGFDPNYGYTF
DNA: TGTGCCAGCTCACCACGGGGGTTCGATCCTAACTATGGCTACACCTTC
V: TRBV6-1
J: TRBJ1-2
size: few
D: -

CDR3: CASSQPTRGLGELFF
DNA: TGTGCCAGCAGCCAACCGACGAGAGGCTTAGGGGAGCTGTTTTTT
V: TRBV4-2
J: TRBJ2-2
size: many
D: -

CDR3: CASRGFSNYGYTF
DNA: TGTGCCAGCAGGGGCTTCTCTAACTATGGCTACACCTTC
V: TRBV27
J: TRBJ1-2
size: -
D: -

CDR3: CAISASNEKLFF
DNA: TGTGCCATCAGTGCCAGTAATGAAAAACTGTTTTTT
V: TRBV10-3
J: TRBJ1-4
size: -
D: -